This TCR beta chain was recovered during a study of read filtering for tumor transcriptome and immune sequencing. About the study: Among patients, under 20 were male and more than 12 female, aged about 45 to 90 (mean roughly 63).

Every patient had bone marrow sampled while the disease was active. This clonotype was observed many times. Its cognate antigen is unknown. Overall study results and limits: The sorted CD138-negative fraction was a mixed bone marrow immune population, not purified T cells. Without single-read clonotypes, shared clonotype proportions correlated more between IR-seq and RNA-seq.

Trimming pared 0 bases from V and 5 bases from J, leaving 13 bases between. CDR3 size: 15 residues. The germline V gene encodes CDR1 ENHRY and CDR2 SYGVKD. This library used around 0.4 ug RNA and molecular barcoded adaptors spanning alpha/delta and beta/gamma chains. TCRdb reprocessed the reads with MiXCR, giving one entry per CDR3 protein. The sample shows over 90,000 distinct CDR3 sequences, roughly 21% of them seen only once. This TCR came from a donor at least 40 years old with multiple myeloma. The rearrangement uses TRBV10-3 and TRBJ2-5; possibly TRBD2 for D (5 bases). Input material: a population of CD138-negative cells sorted from bone marrow. Here the CDR3 reads CAISESEVGRETQYF. The CDR3 region has the DNA TGTGCCATCAGTGAGTCGGAGGTGGGCAGGGAGACCCAGTACTTC.